This is a list of T cell receptor beta chains from one sample in a study of T cells in localized non-small cell lung cancer. The assay was immunoSEQ multiplex PCR, and TCRdb's table has in-frame clones only and misses some. The table records 18,000 or so clones, around 91% of them present only once. Sequenced material: peripheral blood, taken before any cancer treatment. Receptors were obtained from a man aged 35-75 years with stage I lung adenocarcinoma. Both conserved end residues are part of each CDR3. The order of the fields is J gene, clone size, D gene, V gene, CDR3 DNA, CDR3 protein. D genes are given only for firm matches. Size is omitted from some rows. Given values are once, few, many or a class for expanded clones.

>TRBJ2-7|few|-|TRBV7-9
TGTGCCAGCAGCTTAGAAGGGGGGCGCACAACCGAGCAGTACTTC
CASSLEGGRTTEQYF
>TRBJ2-1|-|-|TRBV19
TGTGCCAGTAATGGGGGTTGGGGCAATGAGCAGTTCTTC
CASNGGWGNEQFF
>TRBJ1-2|-|TRBD1|TRBV28
TGTGCCACCGAAGACAGGGACCCTGGCTACACCTTC
CATEDRDPGYTF
>TRBJ2-1|once|-|TRBV29-1
TGCAGCGTTGAAAAGTTAGGAGGATACAATGAGCAGTTCTTC
CSVEKLGGYNEQFF
>TRBJ2-4|-|-|TRBV5-6
TGTGCCAGCAGCTTGAACAGGGTAGGAGGAAACATTCAGTACTTC
CASSLNRVGGNIQYF
>TRBJ2-3|-|-|TRBV5-1
TGCGCCAGCAGCTTATTAGACGAGGGAGATACGCAGTATTTT
CASSLLDEGDTQYF
>TRBJ2-1|-|-|TRBV20-1
TGCAGTCCCGAAGCCCTAGAGCAGTTCTTC
CSPEALEQFF
>TRBJ1-2|-|-|TRBV6-4
TGTGCCCGCAGTGACTCCCCGTCGCCGACAGGCTATGGCTACACCTTC
CARSDSPSPTGYGYTF
>TRBJ2-7|-|TRBD1|TRBV18
TGTGCCAGCTCATCTACAGGGGACTCCTACGAGCAGTACTTC
CASSSTGDSYEQYF
>TRBJ2-3|-|TRBD2|TRBV6-1
TGTGCCAGCAGTTTACTAGCGGGAGGGGAGGGTACGCAGTATTTT
CASSLLAGGEGTQYF